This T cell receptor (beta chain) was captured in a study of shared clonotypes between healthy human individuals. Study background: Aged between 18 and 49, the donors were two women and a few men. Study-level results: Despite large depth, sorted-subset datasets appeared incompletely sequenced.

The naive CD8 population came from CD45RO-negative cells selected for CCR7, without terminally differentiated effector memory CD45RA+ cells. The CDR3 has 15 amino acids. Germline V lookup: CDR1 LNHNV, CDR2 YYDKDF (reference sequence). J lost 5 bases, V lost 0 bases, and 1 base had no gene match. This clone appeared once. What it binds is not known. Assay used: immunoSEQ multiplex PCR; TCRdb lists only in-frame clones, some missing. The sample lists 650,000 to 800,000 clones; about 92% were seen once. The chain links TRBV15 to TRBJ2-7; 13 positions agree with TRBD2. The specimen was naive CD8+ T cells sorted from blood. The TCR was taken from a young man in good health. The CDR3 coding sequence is TGTGCCACCAGCAGAGAACTAGCGGGGGGGCACGAGCAGTACTTC. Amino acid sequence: CATSRELAGGHEQYF.